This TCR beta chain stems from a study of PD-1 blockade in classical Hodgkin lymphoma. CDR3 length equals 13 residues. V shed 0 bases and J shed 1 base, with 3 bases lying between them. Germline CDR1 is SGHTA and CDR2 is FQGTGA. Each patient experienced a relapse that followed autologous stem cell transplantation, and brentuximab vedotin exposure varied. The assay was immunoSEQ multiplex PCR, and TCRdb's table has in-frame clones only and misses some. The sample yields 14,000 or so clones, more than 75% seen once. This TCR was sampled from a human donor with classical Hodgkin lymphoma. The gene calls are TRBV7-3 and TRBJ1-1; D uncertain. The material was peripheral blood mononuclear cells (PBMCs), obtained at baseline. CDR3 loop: CASSLTRNTEAFF. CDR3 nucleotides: TGTGCCAGCAGCTTAACTCGGAACACTGAAGCTTTCTTT.